Listed below are T cell receptor beta chains from one sample, sequenced in a study of T cells in Graves' hyperthyroidism and ophthalmopathy. TCRdb recomputed calls from the multiplex PCR reads with MiXCR, one row per CDR3 protein. The data show under 700,000 distinct CDR3 sequences, about 45% seen once. The sequenced sample consisted of peripheral blood or thyroid tissue (not recorded which). The receptor source for this set is a woman aged 18-35 years with Graves' hyperthyroidism. Each CDR3 is given with its conserved first and last residue. The order of the fields is clone size, D gene, J gene, V gene, CDR3 DNA, CDR3 protein. D genes are given only for firm matches. Clone size is not always given. Where it is, it says once, few, many or a class for expanded clones.

few,.,TRBJ1-1,TRBV7-2,TGTGCCAGCAGCCAAGATCGCCGGCTCCAAAGGCGTAGCACTGAAGCTTTCTTT,CASSQDRRLQRRSTEAFF
.,.,TRBJ2-3,TRBV11-1,TGTGCCAGCAGCTTAGTACTCGCAGATACGCAGTATTTT,CASSLVLADTQYF
.,.,TRBJ1-5,TRBV7-9,TGTGCCAGCAGCGGGGTCACTGGGTACAGCAATCAGCCCCAGCATTTT,CASSGVTGYSNQPQHF
many,.,TRBJ1-2,TRBV29-1,TGCAGCGTTGAAGATTTGCCAGCTGAGGCAAACTATGGCTACACCTTC,CSVEDLPAEANYGYTF
.,TRBD2,TRBJ2-5,TRBV10-3,TGTGCCAGCAGAGGACTAGCGGGAGAACAAGAGACCCAGTACTTC,CASRGLAGEQETQYF
many,.,TRBJ2-2,TRBV7-2,TGTGCCAGCAGCCCCCGACAGTACACCGGGGAGCTGTTTTTT,CASSPRQYTGELFF
many,.,TRBJ2-5,TRBV6-1,TGTGCCAGCACGGGTAATCAAGAGACCCAGTACTTC,CASTGNQETQYF
.,.,TRBJ2-1,TRBV7-3,TGTGCCAGCAGCTCACTAGCTTCTTACAATGAGCAGTTCTTC,CASSSLASYNEQFF
.,.,TRBJ1-3,TRBV19,TGTGCCAGTAGTCCTAACGTGGGGACTTTCGCATATTTT,CASSPNVGTFAYF
few,TRBD1,TRBJ1-2,TRBV20-1,TGCAGTGCTCCAGGACAGGTCTATGGCTACACCTTC,CSAPGQVYGYTF
.,.,TRBJ1-2,TRBV29-1,TGCAGCGTTGAAGCAGGGAGCGGAGGCTACACCTTC,CSVEAGSGGYTF
.,.,TRBJ2-5,TRBV7-2,TGTGCCAGCACCCCGACCCCGGGCCAAGAGACCCAGTACTTC,CASTPTPGQETQYF
.,.,TRBJ2-6,TRBV5-1,TGCGCCAGCAGCTTGGATGCTTACTCTGGGGCCAACGTCCTGACTTTC,CASSLDAYSGANVLTF
.,.,TRBJ2-3,TRBV24-1,TGTGCCACCAGTGAACTGCCTGAGGATACGCAGTATTTT,CATSELPEDTQYF
.,.,TRBJ2-3,TRBV24-1,TGTGCCACCAGTGATCAAGCGAGTGGCGCAGATACGCAGTATTTT,CATSDQASGADTQYF
.,.,TRBJ2-2,TRBV20-1,TGCAGTGCTAGAGATTTACGGAGTTCGAACACCGGGGAGCTGTTTTTT,CSARDLRSSNTGELFF
.,.,TRBJ2-5,TRBV7-8,TGTGCCAGCAGCTTCAGTCAGCATGGCACAGATACGCAGTACTTC,CASSFSQHGTDTQYF
.,TRBD2,TRBJ2-7,TRBV14,TGTGCCAGCAGCTTTAGCGGGAGACTAGAGGAGCAGTACTTC,CASSFSGRLEEQYF
.,TRBD1,TRBJ1-5,TRBV20-1,TGCAGTGCTAGCTCAGTTGGGACAGGGTTCGATCAGCCCCAGCATTTT,CSASSVGTGFDQPQHF
.,.,TRBJ2-7,TRBV11-2,TGTGCTAGGGTCGTGGGAAGCGATGGCGAGCAGTACTTC,CARVVGSDGEQYF
.,.,TRBJ2-5,TRBV5-4,TGTGCCACCCAGGGGCCTCCTCAAGAGACCCAGTACTTC,CATQGPPQETQYF
.,.,TRBJ1-2,TRBV15,TGTGCCACCAGCAGAGAACGTAGGGTTGACTATGGCTACACCTTC,CATSRERRVDYGYTF
.,TRBD1,TRBJ2-7,TRBV5-1,TGCGCCAGCAGCGTGGGACAGTACTACGAGCAGTACTTC,CASSVGQYYEQYF
.,.,TRBJ1-4,TRBV7-9,TGTGTCAGCAGCCTTACAGGTGCCACTAATGGAAAACTGTTTTTT,CVSSLTGATNGKLFF
many,.,TRBJ1-2,TRBV2,TGTGCCAGCAGTGAAGCGAGACAGAACTATGGCTACACCTTC,CASSEARQNYGYTF
.,.,TRBJ1-4,TRBV11-3,TGTGCCAGCAGCTTAGGCGGGGTGATGGGTGAAAAACTGTTTTTT,CASSLGGVMGEKLFF
few,TRBD1,TRBJ1-1,TRBV6-5,TGTGCCAGCAGTTACGATCAGGACAGGAAGGCTTTCTTT,CASSYDQDRKAFF
many,.,TRBJ1-2,TRBV2,TGTGCCAGCACCTTAGGGAGTGTCTATGGCTACACCTTC,CASTLGSVYGYTF
.,TRBD1,TRBJ2-2,TRBV7-9,TGTGCCAGCAGCCAGGGACAGGGGGAGCTGTTTTTT,CASSQGQGELFF
.,.,TRBJ1-2,TRBV9,TGTGCCAGCAGCCCCCAGCACGGGACACAGTATGGCTACACCTTC,CASSPQHGTQYGYTF
once,.,TRBJ2-2,TRBV7-2,TGTGCCAGCAGCTTAGCGGGAGTCAGAACCGGGGAGCTGTTTTTT,CASSLAGVRTGELFF
.,TRBD1,TRBJ1-6,TRBV10-1,TGCGCCAGCAGAGGACAGGGGGCGGATTCACCCCTCCACTTT,CASRGQGADSPLHF
many,TRBD1,TRBJ1-2,TRBV2,TGTGCCAGCAGTGAAGCATTGGGACAGGCGCACTATGGCTACACCTTC,CASSEALGQAHYGYTF
.,TRBD2,TRBJ2-7,TRBV5-5,TGTGCCAGCAGCTTGGTTGTGACTAGCTCGATCGAGCAGTACTTC,CASSLVVTSSIEQYF
.,.,TRBJ2-7,TRBV2,TGTGCCAGCAGCCTCCGCGGGGACCCGCAGTACTTC,CASSLRGDPQYF
.,.,TRBJ2-5,TRBV19,TGTGCCAGTAGTCGCCGATCCCTGGGGGTCCAAGAGACCCAGTACTTC,CASSRRSLGVQETQYF
.,TRBD2,TRBJ2-5,TRBV20-1,TGCAGTGCTACGGGGGGACTAGCTTTTACCCACCAGTACTTC,CSATGGLAFTHQYF
.,.,TRBJ2-7,TRBV7-8,TGTGCCAGCAGCCAAGCCGTATCCTACGAGCAGTACTTC,CASSQAVSYEQYF
.,TRBD2,TRBJ2-7,TRBV9,TGTGCCAGCGGAAGGCGGGGGGACTCCTACGAGCAGTACTTC,CASGRRGDSYEQYF
many,TRBD2,TRBJ2-5,TRBV15,TGTGCCACCAGCGGACCAGGACTAGCGGGAGAGACCCAGTACTTC,CATSGPGLAGETQYF
.,.,TRBJ1-5,TRBV2,TGTGCCAGCAGTGGAGAACAGGATAGCAATCAGCCCCAGCATTTT,CASSGEQDSNQPQHF
.,.,TRBJ1-4,TRBV19,TGTGCCAGTTACCCCGACAGGTCCCCAGAATCAATCGGCGAAAAACTGTTTTTT,CASYPDRSPESIGEKLFF
.,TRBD1,TRBJ1-6,TRBV2,TGTGCCAGCAGTCGACAGGGGGAGGATTCACCCCTCCACTTT,CASSRQGEDSPLHF
.,.,TRBJ1-2,TRBV29-1,TGCAGCTTGCGACAGGATGGCTACACCTTC,CSLRQDGYTF